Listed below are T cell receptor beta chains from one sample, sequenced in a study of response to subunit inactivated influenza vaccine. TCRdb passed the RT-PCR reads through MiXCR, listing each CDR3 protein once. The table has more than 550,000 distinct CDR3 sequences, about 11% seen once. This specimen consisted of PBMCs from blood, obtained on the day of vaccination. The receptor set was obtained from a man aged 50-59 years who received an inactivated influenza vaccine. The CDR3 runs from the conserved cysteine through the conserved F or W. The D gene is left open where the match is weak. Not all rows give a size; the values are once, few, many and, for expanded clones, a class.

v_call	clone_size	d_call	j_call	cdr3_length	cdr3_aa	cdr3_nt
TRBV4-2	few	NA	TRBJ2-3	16	CASSPNRFASTDTQYF	TGTGCCAGCAGCCCGAACAGGTTCGCTAGCACAGATACGCAGTATTTT
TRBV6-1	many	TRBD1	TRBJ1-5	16	CASSPWTGADLQPQHF	TGTGCCAGCAGTCCCTGGACAGGGGCGGACTTGCAGCCCCAGCATTTT
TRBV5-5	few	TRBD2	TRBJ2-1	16	CASSIYLAVLGNEQFF	TGTGCCAGCAGCATTTATCTAGCGGTGTTAGGCAATGAGCAGTTCTTC
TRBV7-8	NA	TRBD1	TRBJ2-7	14	CASNPGQHSYEQYF	TGTGCCAGCAACCCGGGACAGCACTCCTACGAGCAGTACTTC
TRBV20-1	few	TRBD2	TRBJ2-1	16	CSATPGGLAPGNEQFF	TGCAGTGCTACCCCGGGTGGACTAGCTCCGGGCAATGAGCAGTTCTTC
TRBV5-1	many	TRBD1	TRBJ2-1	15	CASSLMRGPGNEQFF	TGCGCCAGCAGCTTGATGAGGGGGCCTGGCAATGAGCAGTTCTTC
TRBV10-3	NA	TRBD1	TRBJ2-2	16	CAIRGQGAVDTGELFF	TGTGCCATCAGGGGACAGGGGGCGGTAGACACCGGGGAGCTGTTTTTT
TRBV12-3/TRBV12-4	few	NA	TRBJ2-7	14	CASSVGPLSYEQYF	TGTGCCAGCAGTGTCGGGCCCCTGTCCTACGAGCAGTACTTC
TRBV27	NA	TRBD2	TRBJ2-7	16	CASSLSASGPSYEQYF	TGTGCCAGCAGTTTATCGGCTAGCGGGCCTTCCTACGAGCAGTACTTC
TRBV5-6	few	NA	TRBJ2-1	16	CASSSSSEGGYNEQFF	TGTGCCAGCAGCTCCTCCTCCGAGGGGGGCTACAATGAGCAGTTCTTC
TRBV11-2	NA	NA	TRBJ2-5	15	CASSLEGGYGETQYF	TGTGCCAGCAGCTTAGAGGGAGGTTATGGGGAGACCCAGTACTTC
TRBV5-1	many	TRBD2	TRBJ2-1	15	CASSLAGRAYNEQFF	TGCGCCAGCAGCTTAGCGGGGAGAGCCTACAATGAGCAGTTCTTC
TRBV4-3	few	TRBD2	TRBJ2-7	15	CASSQDWGGWREQYF	TGCGCCAGCAGCCAAGATTGGGGGGGTTGGCGGGAGCAGTACTTC